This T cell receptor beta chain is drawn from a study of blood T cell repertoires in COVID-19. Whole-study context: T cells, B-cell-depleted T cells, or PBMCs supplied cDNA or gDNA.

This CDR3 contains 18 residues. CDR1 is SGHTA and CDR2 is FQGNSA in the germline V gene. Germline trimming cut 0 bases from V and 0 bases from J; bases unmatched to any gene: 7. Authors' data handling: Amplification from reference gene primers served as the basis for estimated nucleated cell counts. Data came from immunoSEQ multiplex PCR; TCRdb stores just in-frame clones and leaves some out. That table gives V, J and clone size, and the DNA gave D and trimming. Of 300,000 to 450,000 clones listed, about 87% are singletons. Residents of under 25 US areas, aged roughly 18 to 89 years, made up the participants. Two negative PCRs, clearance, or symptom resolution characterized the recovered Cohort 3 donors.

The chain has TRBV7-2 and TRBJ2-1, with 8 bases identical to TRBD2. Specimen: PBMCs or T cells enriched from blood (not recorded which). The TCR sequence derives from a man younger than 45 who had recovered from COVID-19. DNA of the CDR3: TGTGCCAGCAGCTTAGCCCCTGGACTAGCTGGCTCCTACAATGAGCAGTTCTTC. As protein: CASSLAPGLAGSYNEQFF.